The source of this T cell receptor (beta chain) is a study of CD8 T cells in ankylosing spondylitis. Regarding the study as a whole: Disease-linked clones proved CD8+ and comparatively uncommon in peripheral blood. Characteristic of ankylosing spondylitis blood, it appeared, was a TCR beta motif comprising roughly 8 highly homologous variants.

In the case of this clonotype: Its target is not known.

In making TCR beta libraries, quantitative 5'-RACE with molecular barcodes was used. MiXCR, applied by TCRdb to the 5' RACE reads, yields one record per CDR3 protein. The sample contains 350,000 to 450,000 distinct CDR3 sequences, 20% of which appear only once. This clonotype originated in a male donor with ankylosing spondylitis or in good health (not recorded which). The specimen sequenced was blood, either unsorted or a sorted T cell fraction (not recorded which).

The CDR3 loop reads CASSLGGSALPGQFF. The CDR3 region has the DNA TGTGCCAGCAGCTTAGGAGGGAGTGCCCTACCTGGGCAGTTCTTC. The chain combines TRBV11-2 with TRBJ2-1; possible D gene TRBD2, 5 bases. CDR1 and CDR2 from the germline V gene are SGHAT and FQNNGV. This CDR3 has 15 residues. V gave up 1 base and J gave up 12 bases, with 19 bases separating them.